The 10 T cell receptor beta chains given below trace back to one sample, sequenced in a study of shared clonotypes between healthy human individuals. Sequencing was performed with immunoSEQ multiplex PCR; in TCRdb, only in-frame clones are kept and a portion is missing. Among 1,400,000 or so clones listed, around 98.5% were seen once. Sequenced sample: naive CD4+ T cells sorted from blood. The subset denotes: CD45RA+ positively selected. These receptors were collected from a man aged 25 to 40 in good health.

The chain carries TRBV13 and TRBJ1-1; D remains unclear. V was trimmed by 4 bases and J by 1 base, leaving 10 bases between them. The CDR3 runs 14 residues. Germline-derived CDR1 and CDR2 are PRHDT and FYEKMQ (reference sequence). CDR3 sequence (DNA): TGTGCCAGCAGCTCAAGAAGTGGGAACACTGAAGCTTTCTTT. This sequence encodes CASSSRSGNTEAFF. The full variable domain, its missing parts supplied by reference TRBV13 and TRBJ1-1, is AAGVIQSPRHLIKEKRETATLKCYPIPRHDTVYWYQQGPGQDPQFLISFYEKMQSDKGSIPDRFSAQQFSDYHSELNMSSLELGDSALYFCASSSRSGNTEAFFGQGTRLTVV.

J is TRBJ2-1 and V is TRBV6-4; 8 positions agree with TRBD2. The V gene end was trimmed by 6 bases and the J gene end by 2 bases; junction bases not matched to a gene: 6. This CDR3 is built from 15 residues. Per the germline V gene, CDR1 is MRHNA and CDR2 is SNTAGT. DNA for the CDR3: TGTGCCAGCAGAGGTAGCGGGACCCCCTACAATGAGCAGTTCTTC. Its protein is CASRGSGTPYNEQFF.

The rearrangement links TRBV10-1 to TRBJ2-1; TRBD1 might be the D (5 bases). Germline lookup yields CDR1 WNHNN and CDR2 SYGVQD (reference sequence). The CDR3 loop spans 17 amino acids. Trimming shortened V by 2 bases and J by 0 bases, and 14 bases separated the two germline ends. The CDR3 nucleotides are TGCGCCAGCAGTGAGGAGCAGGGAAAGTTCTCCTACAATGAGCAGTTCTTC. Its translation is CASSEEQGKFSYNEQFF.

The chain employs TRBV18 and TRBJ2-5, with 8 nucleotides matching TRBD1. There are 13 residues in the CDR3. Germline-derived CDR1 and CDR2 are KGHSH and LQKENI. V shed 4 bases and J 5 bases; nucleotides not matched to a gene: 3. The CDR3 region is CASSLQGVETQYF. The CDR3 DNA sequence: TGTGCCAGCTCACTACAGGGGGTTGAGACCCAGTACTTC.

V usage is TRBV7-2 and J usage is TRBJ2-1; a weak D match, TRBD2 (6 bases). The V end was cut by 1 base, the J end by 9 bases, with 10 bases between. Germline values: CDR1 SGHTA, CDR2 FQGNSA. This CDR3 comprises 13 residues. DNA of the CDR3: TGTGCCAGCAGCTTAGAACTAGCAGGTGAGCAGTTCTTC. It translates to CASSLELAGEQFF.

This rearrangement joins TRBV28 to TRBJ2-3; maybe TRBD2 (6 bases). This CDR3 is 16 amino acids long. V lost 2 bases to trimming and J lost 1 base, with 13 bases between them. Germline V lookup: CDR1 MDHEN, CDR2 SYDVKM. In DNA form, the CDR3 reads TGTGCCAGCAGTTTAGGAGGGGTGGCTCGCACAGATACGCAGTATTTT. It yields the protein CASSLGGVARTDTQYF.

CDR3 sequence reads: CASSPSAGDTEAFF. DNA of the CDR3: TGTGCCAGCTCACCCTCGGCAGGGGACACTGAAGCTTTCTTT. The chain combines TRBV18 with TRBJ1-1, with a weak D call TRBD1 (6 bases). The CDR3 contains 14 residues. Trimming took 3 bases from V and 3 from J, leaving 11 bases between them. Germline values: CDR1 KGHSH, CDR2 LQKENI. Full variable domain (outside the CDR3, taken from reference TRBV18 and TRBJ1-1): NAGVMQNPRHLVRRRGQEARLRCSPMKGHSHVYWYRQLPEEGLKFMVYLQKENIIDESGMPKERFSAEFPKEGPSILRIQQVVRGDSAAYFCASSPSAGDTEAFFGQGTRLTVV.

V and J are TRBV11-2 and TRBJ2-1; D not certain. Germline lookup yields CDR1 SGHAT and CDR2 FQNNGV. The CDR3 extends over 18 amino acids. Trimming pared 4 bases from V and 0 bases from J, leaving 19 bases between. This CDR3 reads CASSSPLEPFPSYNEQFF. For the CDR3, the DNA is TGTGCCAGCAGCTCCCCGTTGGAACCCTTCCCCTCCTACAATGAGCAGTTCTTC. The variable domain in full, completed from reference TRBV11-2 and TRBJ2-1, reads EAGVAQSPRYKIIEKRQSVAFWCNPISGHATLYWYQQILGQGPKLLIQFQNNGVVDDSQLPKDRFSAERLKGVDSTLKIQPAKLEDSAVYLCASSSPLEPFPSYNEQFFGPGTRLTVL.

V gene TRBV7-2 combines with J gene TRBJ1-1; D perhaps matches TRBD1 (6 bases). Germline V gene sequence: CDR1 SGHTA, CDR2 FQGNSA. V lost 5 bases to trimming and J lost 0 bases, with 13 bases between them. The CDR3 spans 15 residues. The CDR3 spells CASSQKQGVNTEAFF. The DNA of the CDR3 is TGTGCCAGCAGCCAAAAACAGGGAGTGAACACTGAAGCTTTCTTT.

The chain links TRBV2 to TRBJ1-1; D is undetermined. Germline CDR1 and CDR2: SNHLY and FYNNEI. The ends were cut back, 6 bases at V and 3 bases at J, with 14 bases in the middle. This CDR3 region has 14 residues. The CDR3 nucleotides read TGTGCCAGCAGACAGCGCGGCGGGGACACTGAAGCTTTCTTT. It codes for CASRQRGGDTEAFF.